These 20 T cell receptor beta chains were all obtained from the same sample, sequenced in a study of radiotherapy plus CTLA-4 blockade in lung cancer. The protocol was immunoSEQ multiplex PCR, while the TCRdb copy is restricted to in-frame clones and leaves out a portion. This table holds tens of thousands of clones, 70% to 80% found once. The sequencing here drew on peripheral blood, taken from a patient treated with radiotherapy plus ipilimumab. The receptors were gathered from a human donor with non-small cell lung cancer who had stable disease on radiotherapy plus ipilimumab.

This clone is labeled as medium-sized (0.01 to 0.1%). V is TRBV4-3 and J is TRBJ2-7; D is ambiguous. CDR3 length equals 16 residues. Germline V gene sequence: CDR1 LGHNA, CDR2 YSLEER. V was shortened by 1 base and J by 1 base, with 14 bases between the two germline ends. The CDR3: CASSQAPQLTSYEQYF. The CDR3 DNA follows: TGCGCCAGCAGCCAAGCCCCCCAACTAACTTCCTACGAGCAGTACTTC.

The chain uses TRBV10-3 and TRBJ1-1; 7 nucleotides align to TRBD1. Trimming took 2 bases from V and 11 from J; bases not matched to a gene: 8. Germline V CDR1 and CDR2: ENHRY, SYGVKD. This CDR3 is built from 13 residues. DNA of the CDR3: TGTGCCATCAGTGAGGGGGGGTCAGGGGGTGCTTTCTTT. Translation gives CAISEGGSGGAFF.

The chain couples TRBV19 to TRBJ1-2; 8 nucleotides align to TRBD1. The CDR3 is 13 residues long. Germline V gene lookup returns CDR1 LNHDA and CDR2 SQIVND (reference sequence). J lost 7 bases, V lost 9 bases, and 10 bases had no gene match. The CDR3 region has the DNA TGTGCCAGCGACGACAGGGGCTCTTCTGGCTACACCTTC. Its protein is CASDDRGSSGYTF.

V is TRBV5-1 and J is TRBJ2-7, with TRBD2 as a possible D gene (6 bases). Germline V lookup: CDR1 SGHRS, CDR2 YFSETQ. Trimming removed 1 base from V and 9 bases from J, with 20 bases in between. The CDR3 totals 15 residues. The CDR3 spells CASSLLPGLSGGQYF. The CDR3 bases are TGCGCCAGCAGCTTGCTGCCGGGACTTTCAGGCGGGCAGTACTTC.

The rearrangement uses TRBV5-4 and TRBJ1-4, with D possibly being TRBD1 (6 bases). The CDR3 runs 14 residues. The germline V gene has CDR1 SGHNT and CDR2 YYREEE (reference sequence). The germline V and J ends were trimmed by 4 bases and 10 bases, with 17 bases remaining between them. The CDR3 loop reads CASSLEGGNVKLFF. The DNA of the CDR3 is TGTGCCAGCAGCCTCGAAGGGGGTAACGTAAAACTGTTTTTT.

The rearrangement joins TRBV5-6 to TRBJ2-2; D is unclear. This CDR3 region has 13 residues. In germline, CDR1 is SGHDT, CDR2 YYEEEE. The V end lost 2 bases, the J end lost 4 bases, and 6 bases lay between the germline ends. The CDR3 is CASSFSPTGELFF. The DNA for the CDR3 is TGTGCCAGCAGCTTTAGCCCCACCGGGGAGCTGTTTTTT.

The DNA for the CDR3 is TGTGCCATCTTAGCGGGGGGGCCCTCCTACAATGAGCAGTTCTTC. Protein product: CAILAGGPSYNEQFF. The chain links TRBV10-3 to TRBJ2-1; 11 nucleotides align to TRBD2. Germline V lookup: CDR1 ENHRY, CDR2 SYGVKD. This CDR3 contains 15 residues. J lost 0 bases, V lost 8 bases, and 3 bases had no gene match.

The count of this clone is one. V gene TRBV4-2 combines with J gene TRBJ1-1; 9 positions agree with TRBD1. This CDR3 region has 13 residues. Germline V gene lookup returns CDR1 LGHNA and CDR2 YNFKEQ. Trimming at V came to 9 bases and at J to 1 base, leaving 3 bases not matched to a gene. The CDR3 bases are TGTGCCAGTAGGGACAGGGCGAACACTGAAGCTTTCTTT. Translated: CASRDRANTEAFF.

The J gene is TRBJ2-5, the V gene TRBV5-1; 12 bases are shared with TRBD2. After removal of 4 bases from V and 4 bases from J, the junction contained 5 bases not matched to a gene. The CDR3 totals 15 residues. Germline V gene lookup returns CDR1 SGHRS and CDR2 YFSETQ. In DNA, the CDR3 is TGCGCCAGCAGCCTACCGACTAGCGGGAGAGAGACCCAGTACTTC. Translating it yields CASSLPTSGRETQYF.

Only a few counts were recorded for this clone. The chain carries TRBV5-8 and TRBJ1-4; D is uncertain. The CDR3 totals 13 residues. Germline V gene lookup returns CDR1 SGHTS and CDR2 YDEGEE. Trimming left V 1 base short and J 10 bases short, with 11 bases between. The CDR3 protein is CASSLSRGGKLFF. CDR3 bases: TGTGCCAGCAGCTTGAGTCGAGGAGGAAAACTGTTTTTT. Supplemented by reference TRBV5-8 and TRBJ1-4, the full variable domain reads EAGVTQSPTHLIKTRGQQATLRCSPISGHTSVYWYQQALGLGLQFLLWYDEGEERNRGNFPPRFSGRQFPNYSSELNVNALELEDSALYLCASSLSRGGKLFFGSGTQLSVL.

The CDR3 coding sequence is TGTGCCACCACCGGGACAGGGTGGACTGAAGCTTTCTTT. Protein sequence: CATTGTGWTEAFF. The chain combines TRBV7-9 with TRBJ1-1; 9 bases agree with TRBD1. The trim removed 10 bases at V and 5 bases at J, leaving 8 bases unmatched. This CDR3 has 13 amino acids. CDR1 SEHNR and CDR2 FQNEAQ come from the germline V gene (reference sequence). Based on the CDR3 plus reference TRBV7-9 and TRBJ1-1, the full variable domain is DTGVSQNPRHKITKRGQNVTFRCDPISEHNRLYWYRQTLGQGPEFLTYFQNEAQLEKSRLLSDRFSAERPKGSFSTLEIQRTEQGDSAMYLCATTGTGWTEAFFGQGTRLTVV.

This rearrangement joins TRBV2 to TRBJ2-2; D gene unclear. The germline V and J ends were trimmed by 6 bases and 1 base, with 6 bases remaining between them. The CDR3 loop spans 13 amino acids. From germline, CDR1 is SNHLY and CDR2 FYNNEI. CDR3 loop: CASSRQNTGELFF. CDR3 sequence (DNA): TGTGCCAGCAGCAGACAGAACACCGGGGAGCTGTTTTTT.

The chain carries TRBV7-9 and TRBJ2-4; 7 bases map to TRBD2. The CDR3 runs to 15 residues. The V and J ends lost 6 bases and 7 bases, in that order; junction bases with no gene match: 12. Per the germline V gene, CDR1 is SEHNR and CDR2 is FQNEAQ (reference sequence). This CDR3 is CASSRDGRGSNIQYF. CDR3 DNA: TGTGCCAGCAGTCGAGACGGGCGGGGGAGTAACATTCAGTACTTC.

The J gene is TRBJ1-6, the V gene TRBV29-1; 8 bases agree with TRBD1. Germline V gene data show CDR1 as SQVTM and CDR2 as ANQGSEA. The V gene end was trimmed by 5 bases and the J gene end by 8 bases; junction bases not matched to a gene: 8. CDR3 length equals 14 residues. The CDR3 protein is CSVKTGGFDSPLHF. CDR3 bases: TGCAGCGTTAAAACAGGGGGTTTTGATTCACCCCTCCACTTT.

The chain links TRBV14 to TRBJ2-1; D remains ambiguous. The CDR3 consists of 14 residues. Germline CDR1 reads SGHDN; CDR2 reads FVKESK. The V end lost 1 base, the J end lost 12 bases, and 16 bases lay between the germline ends. The CDR3 spells CASSQAPATLWQFF. CDR3 DNA: TGTGCCAGCAGCCAAGCGCCCGCCACCCTATGGCAGTTCTTC.

This clone was counted between two and nine times. The rearrangement links TRBV30 to TRBJ1-1; 8 nucleotides align to TRBD1. The V and J ends lost 7 bases and 4 bases, in that order; junction bases with no gene match: 5. Germline assignment: CDR1 GTSNPN and CDR2 SVGIG (reference sequence). CDR3 length: 12 residues. The CDR3 loop is CAYTTGGTEAFF. DNA of the CDR3: TGTGCCTATACTACAGGGGGCACTGAAGCTTTCTTT.

CDR3 protein: CASSPSDLNEQFF. The CDR3 nucleotides read TGTGCCAGCAGCCCGTCGGACTTAAATGAGCAGTTCTTC. V gene TRBV7-2 combines with J gene TRBJ2-1, with D perhaps TRBD2 (5 bases). The germline V and J ends were trimmed by 5 bases and 7 bases, with 12 bases remaining between them. Germline V gene sequence: CDR1 SGHTA, CDR2 FQGNSA. The length of the CDR3 is 13 residues. Filled out from reference TRBV7-2 and TRBJ2-1, the complete variable domain reads GAGVSQSPSNKVTEKGKDVELRCDPISGHTALYWYRQSLGQGLEFLIYFQGNSAPDKSGLPSDRFSAERTGGSVSTLTIQRTQQEDSAVYLCASSPSDLNEQFFGPGTRLTVL.

This chain links TRBV29-1 with TRBJ2-1, with a weak D call TRBD1 (6 bases). The CDR3 length is 14 residues. V lost 5 bases and J lost 3, with 14 bases in between. CDR1 and CDR2 from the germline V gene are SQVTM and ANQGSEA. DNA for the CDR3: TGCAGCGTTCCTAAGGGGGAACTCTACAATGAGCAGTTCTTC. Protein: CSVPKGELYNEQFF.

The chain joins TRBV10-3 to TRBJ2-1; the match to TRBD1 covers 10 bases. Germline assignment: CDR1 ENHRY and CDR2 SYGVKD. The V and J ends lost 9 bases and 10 bases, in that order; junction bases with no gene match: 12. The CDR3 consists of 14 residues. CDR3 in amino acids: CAIAGTGAKGEQFF. CDR3 in DNA: TGTGCCATTGCAGGGACAGGGGCTAAGGGGGAGCAGTTCTTC.

The rearrangement uses TRBV19 and TRBJ1-4; the match to TRBD1 covers 8 bases. The CDR3 contains 15 residues. Looked up from germline, CDR1 is LNHDA and CDR2 is SQIVND (reference sequence). The V gene end was trimmed by 5 bases and the J gene end by 4 bases; junction bases not matched to a gene: 6. CDR3: CASSFRQGNNEKLFF. CDR3 nucleotides: TGTGCCAGTAGTTTTCGACAGGGGAATAATGAAAAACTGTTTTTT.